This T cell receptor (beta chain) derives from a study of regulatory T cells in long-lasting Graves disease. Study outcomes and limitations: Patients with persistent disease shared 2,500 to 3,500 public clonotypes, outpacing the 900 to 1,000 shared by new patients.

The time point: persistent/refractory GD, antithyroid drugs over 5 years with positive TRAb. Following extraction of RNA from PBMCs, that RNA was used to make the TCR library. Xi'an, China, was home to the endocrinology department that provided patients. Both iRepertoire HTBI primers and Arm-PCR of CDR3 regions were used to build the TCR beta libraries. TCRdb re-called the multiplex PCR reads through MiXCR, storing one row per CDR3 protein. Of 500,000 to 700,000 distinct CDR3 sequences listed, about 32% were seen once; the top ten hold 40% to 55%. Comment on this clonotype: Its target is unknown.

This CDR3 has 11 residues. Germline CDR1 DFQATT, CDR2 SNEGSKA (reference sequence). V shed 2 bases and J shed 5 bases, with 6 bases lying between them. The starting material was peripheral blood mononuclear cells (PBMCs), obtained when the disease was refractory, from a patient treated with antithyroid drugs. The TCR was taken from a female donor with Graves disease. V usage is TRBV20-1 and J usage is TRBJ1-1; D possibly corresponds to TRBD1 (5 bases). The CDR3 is CSARQGTEAFF. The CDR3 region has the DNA TGCAGTGCTAGACAGGGTACTGAAGCTTTCTTT.